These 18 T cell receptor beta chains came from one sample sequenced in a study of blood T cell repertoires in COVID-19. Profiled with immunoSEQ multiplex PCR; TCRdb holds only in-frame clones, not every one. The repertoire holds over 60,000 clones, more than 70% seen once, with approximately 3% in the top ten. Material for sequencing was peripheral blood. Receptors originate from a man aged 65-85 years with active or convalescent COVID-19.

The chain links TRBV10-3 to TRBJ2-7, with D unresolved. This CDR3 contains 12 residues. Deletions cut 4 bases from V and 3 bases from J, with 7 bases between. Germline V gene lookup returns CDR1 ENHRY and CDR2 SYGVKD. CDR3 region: CAISGPNYEQYF. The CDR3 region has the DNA TGTGCCATCAGTGGTCCAAACTACGAGCAGTACTTC.

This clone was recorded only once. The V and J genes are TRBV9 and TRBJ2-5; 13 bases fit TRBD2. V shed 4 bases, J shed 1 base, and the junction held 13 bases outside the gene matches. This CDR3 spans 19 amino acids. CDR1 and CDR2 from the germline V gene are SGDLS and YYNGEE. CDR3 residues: CASSPRGVGLAGAQETQYF. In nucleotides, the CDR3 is TGTGCCAGCAGCCCCCGGGGGGTAGGACTAGCGGGAGCCCAAGAGACCCAGTACTTC.

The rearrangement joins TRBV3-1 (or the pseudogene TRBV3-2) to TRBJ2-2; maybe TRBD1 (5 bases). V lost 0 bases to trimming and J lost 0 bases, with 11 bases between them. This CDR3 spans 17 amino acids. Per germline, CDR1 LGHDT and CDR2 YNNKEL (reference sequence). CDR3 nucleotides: TGTGCCAGCAGCCAAGAGTGGGGCAAACCGAACACCGGGGAGCTGTTTTTT. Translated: CASSQEWGKPNTGELFF.

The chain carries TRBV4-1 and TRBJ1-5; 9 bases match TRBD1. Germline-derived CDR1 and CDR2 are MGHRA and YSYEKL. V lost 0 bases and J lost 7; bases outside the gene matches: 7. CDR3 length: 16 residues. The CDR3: CASSQDNRGPRQPQHF. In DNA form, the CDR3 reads TGCGCCAGCAGCCAAGATAACAGGGGGCCGCGGCAGCCCCAGCATTTT.

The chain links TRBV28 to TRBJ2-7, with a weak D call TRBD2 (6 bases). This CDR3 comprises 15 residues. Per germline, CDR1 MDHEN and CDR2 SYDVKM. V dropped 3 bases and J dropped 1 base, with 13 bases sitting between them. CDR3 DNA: TGTGCCAGCAGTTTGGCGGGATCAGCGTCCTACGAGCAGTACTTC. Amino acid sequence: CASSLAGSASYEQYF.

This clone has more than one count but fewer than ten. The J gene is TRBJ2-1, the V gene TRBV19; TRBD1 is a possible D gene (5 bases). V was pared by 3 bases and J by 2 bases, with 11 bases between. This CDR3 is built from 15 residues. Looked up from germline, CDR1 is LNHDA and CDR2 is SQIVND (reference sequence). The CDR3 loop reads CASSISGHTYNEQFF. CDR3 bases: TGTGCCAGTAGTATCTCCGGACATACCTACAATGAGCAGTTCTTC. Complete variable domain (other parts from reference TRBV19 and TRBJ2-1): DGGITQSPKYLFRKEGQNVTLSCEQNLNHDAMYWYRQDPGQGLRLIYYSQIVNDFQKGDIAEGYSVSREKKESFPLTVTSAQKNPTAFYLCASSISGHTYNEQFFGPGTRLTVL.

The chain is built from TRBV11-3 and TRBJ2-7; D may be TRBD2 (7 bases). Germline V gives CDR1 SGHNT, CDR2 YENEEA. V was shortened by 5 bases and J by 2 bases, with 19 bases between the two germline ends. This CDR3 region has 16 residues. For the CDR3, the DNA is TGTGCCAGCAGCCATAGCGAGGGGGGGAGGACCTACGAGCAGTACTTC. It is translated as CASSHSEGGRTYEQYF.

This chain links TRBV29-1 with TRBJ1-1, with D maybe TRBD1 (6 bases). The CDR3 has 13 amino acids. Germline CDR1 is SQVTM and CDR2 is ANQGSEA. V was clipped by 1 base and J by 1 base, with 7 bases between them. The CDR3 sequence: CSVEGTANTEAFF. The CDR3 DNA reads TGCAGCGTTGAAGGGACAGCGAACACTGAAGCTTTCTTT.

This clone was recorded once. CDR3 amino acids: CASSGNSGVGYEQYF. The CDR3 DNA sequence: TGTGCCAGCAGCGGGAATAGCGGGGTCGGCTACGAGCAGTACTTC. This sequence joins TRBV5-6 and TRBJ2-7; 8 bases fit TRBD2. Germline values: CDR1 SGHDT, CDR2 YYEEEE. The CDR3 is made up of 15 amino acids. J was trimmed by 3 bases and V by 4 bases; bases with no gene match: 9.

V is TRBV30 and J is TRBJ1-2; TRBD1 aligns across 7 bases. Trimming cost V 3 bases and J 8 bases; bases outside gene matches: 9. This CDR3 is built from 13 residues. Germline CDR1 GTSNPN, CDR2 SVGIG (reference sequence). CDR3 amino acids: CAWRQGREGGYTF. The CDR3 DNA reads TGTGCCTGGAGACAGGGGAGAGAGGGCGGCTACACCTTC. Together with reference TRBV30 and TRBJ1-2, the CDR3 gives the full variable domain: SQTIHQWPATLVQPVGSPLSLECTVEGTSNPNLYWYRQAAGRGLQLLFYSVGIGQISSEVPQNLSASRPQDRQFILSSKKLLLSDSGFYLCAWRQGREGGYTFGSGTRLTVV.

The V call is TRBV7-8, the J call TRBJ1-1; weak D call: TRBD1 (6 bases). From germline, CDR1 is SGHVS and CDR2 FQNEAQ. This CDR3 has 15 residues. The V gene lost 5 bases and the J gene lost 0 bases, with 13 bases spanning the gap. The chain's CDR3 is CASSPIGQLNTEAFF. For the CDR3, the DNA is TGTGCCAGCAGCCCAATCGGACAGTTGAACACTGAAGCTTTCTTT.

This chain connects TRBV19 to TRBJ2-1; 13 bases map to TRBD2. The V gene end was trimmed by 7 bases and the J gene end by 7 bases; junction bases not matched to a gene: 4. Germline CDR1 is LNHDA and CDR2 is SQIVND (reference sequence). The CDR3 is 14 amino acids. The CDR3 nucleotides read TGTGCCAGTAAACTGACTAGCGGGAGGAATGAGCAGTTCTTC. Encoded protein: CASKLTSGRNEQFF.

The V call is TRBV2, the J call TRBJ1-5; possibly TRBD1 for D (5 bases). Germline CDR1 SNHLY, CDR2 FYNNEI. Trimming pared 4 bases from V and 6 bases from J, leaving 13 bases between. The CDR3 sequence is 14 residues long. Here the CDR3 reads CASSAGFLGQPQHF. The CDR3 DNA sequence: TGTGCCAGCAGTGCAGGGTTTCTGGGTCAGCCCCAGCATTTT.

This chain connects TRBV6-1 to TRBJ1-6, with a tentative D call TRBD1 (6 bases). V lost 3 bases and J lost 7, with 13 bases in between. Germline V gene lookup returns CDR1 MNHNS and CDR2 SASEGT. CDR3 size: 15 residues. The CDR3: CASSDVGARNSPLHF. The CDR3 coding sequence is TGTGCCAGCAGTGACGTGGGGGCCCGAAATTCACCCCTCCACTTT.

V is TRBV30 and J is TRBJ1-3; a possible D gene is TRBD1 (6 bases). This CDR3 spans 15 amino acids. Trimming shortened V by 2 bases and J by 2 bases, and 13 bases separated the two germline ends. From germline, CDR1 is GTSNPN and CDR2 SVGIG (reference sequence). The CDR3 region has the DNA TGTGCCTGGAGTCGACTGGGGGCTGCTGGAAACACCATATATTTT. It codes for CAWSRLGAAGNTIYF.

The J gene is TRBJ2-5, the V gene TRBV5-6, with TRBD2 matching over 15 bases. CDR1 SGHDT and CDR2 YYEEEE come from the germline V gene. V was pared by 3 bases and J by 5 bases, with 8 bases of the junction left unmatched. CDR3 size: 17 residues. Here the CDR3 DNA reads TGTGCCAGCAGCTCACGGACTAGCGGGAGGGCTTGGGAGACCCAGTACTTC. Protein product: CASSSRTSGRAWETQYF.

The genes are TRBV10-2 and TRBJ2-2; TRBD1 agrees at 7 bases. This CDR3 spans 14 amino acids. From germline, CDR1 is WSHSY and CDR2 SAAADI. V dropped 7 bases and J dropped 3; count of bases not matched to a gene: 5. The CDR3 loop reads CASNRGQHTGELFF. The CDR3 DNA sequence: TGCGCCAGCAACCGGGGACAGCACACCGGGGAGCTGTTTTTT.

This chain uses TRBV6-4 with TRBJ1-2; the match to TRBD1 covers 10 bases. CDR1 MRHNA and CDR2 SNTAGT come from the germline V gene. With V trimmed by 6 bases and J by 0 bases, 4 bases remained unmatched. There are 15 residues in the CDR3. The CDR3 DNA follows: TGTGCCAGCAGCTCCGGGACAGGGGCTAACTATGGCTACACCTTC. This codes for CASSSGTGANYGYTF.